The 23 T cell receptor beta chains below were found in one sample sequenced in a study of T cells after yellow fever vaccination. TCRdb re-called the 5' RACE reads with MiXCR, one entry per CDR3 protein. This sample has 200,000 or so distinct CDR3 sequences, with roughly 6.2% found just once. The sequences come from CD4+ T cells sorted from PBMCs, collected on the day of the yellow fever booster vaccination. These receptors were obtained from a man aged 25 to 45 who received the YFV17D yellow fever vaccine.

V is TRBV29-1 and J is TRBJ1-1; D ambiguous. From germline, CDR1 is SQVTM and CDR2 ANQGSEA. The CDR3 has 15 amino acids. Trimming shortened V by 7 bases and J by 0 bases, and 18 bases separated the two germline ends. CDR3 in DNA: TGCAGCGCACGACAACGGTCCGGGATGAACACTGAAGCTTTCTTT. Protein sequence: CSARQRSGMNTEAFF.

There are a few counts of this clonotype. The rearrangement links TRBV14 to TRBJ2-7, with a tentative D call TRBD1 (6 bases). Germline CDR1 SGHDN, CDR2 FVKESK. This CDR3 region has 14 residues. V dropped 4 bases and J dropped 4 bases, with 14 bases sitting between them. The CDR3 DNA reads TGTGCCAGCAGCCGCCCAGGGGTAAGGTACGAGCAGTACTTC. This codes for CASSRPGVRYEQYF.

This clonotype occurred a few times. This chain joins TRBV7-2 and TRBJ2-5; 11 nucleotides agree with TRBD2. The germline CDR1 and CDR2 sequences are SGHTA and FQGNSA. With V trimmed by 0 bases and J by 13 bases, 4 bases remained unmatched. The CDR3 spans 13 residues. The CDR3 DNA sequence: TGTGCCAGCAGCTTAGCTAGCGGGAGGGCCGGGTACTTC. Its protein is CASSLASGRAGYF.

This clonotype was counted many times. This chain links TRBV28 with TRBJ1-5; a possible D gene is TRBD1 (5 bases). CDR3 length: 14 residues. Trimming cost V 2 bases and J 11 bases, with 16 bases left between them. Germline CDR1 MDHEN, CDR2 SYDVKM. CDR3 protein: CASSLPHGARSQHF. The CDR3 DNA sequence: TGTGCCAGCAGTTTACCCCACGGGGCTCGGTCCCAGCATTTT.

This clonotype was recorded at least ten times. The V gene is TRBV20-1, the J gene TRBJ2-2; D remains unclear. Germline V gene sequence: CDR1 DFQATT, CDR2 SNEGSKA (reference sequence). The CDR3 covers 12 residues. Trimming pared 3 bases from V and 7 bases from J, leaving 9 bases between. In DNA, the CDR3 is TGCAGTGCTAGCGGCGGCTTCGGGGAGCTGTTTTTT. It is translated as CSASGGFGELFF.

This clonotype was counted a few times. The chain carries TRBV9 and TRBJ1-2; a possible D gene is TRBD1 (5 bases). Germline V gene sequence: CDR1 SGDLS, CDR2 YYNGEE. Trimming removed 3 bases from V and 4 bases from J, with 16 bases in between. This CDR3 is 15 amino acids long. DNA of the CDR3: TGTGCCAGCAGCGCTTCAGGGACCCGAGGCTATGGCTACACCTTC. Amino acids: CASSASGTRGYGYTF.

This clonotype was recorded at least ten times. This chain joins TRBV30 and TRBJ2-7, with unresolved D. This CDR3 has 14 residues. Per germline, CDR1 GTSNPN and CDR2 SVGIG (reference sequence). V was cut by 5 bases and J by 4 bases, with 18 bases left in between. CDR3 sequence reads: CAWLAKTEPYEQYF. CDR3 bases: TGTGCCTGGTTGGCGAAAACGGAACCTTACGAGCAGTACTTC.

The table lists this clonotype with many counts. The chain couples TRBV7-2 to TRBJ2-7; 7 bases align to TRBD1. Trimming removed 5 bases from V and 3 bases from J; junction bases left unmatched: 10. This CDR3 is built from 15 residues. Germline-derived CDR1 and CDR2 are SGHTA and FQGNSA. CDR3 sequence: CASSVDRDRFYEQYF. The CDR3 DNA is TGTGCCAGCAGCGTAGACCGGGACAGATTCTACGAGCAGTACTTC.

The CDR3 is CSGKLRGRRYEQYF. CDR3 bases: TGCAGTGGGAAGCTCAGGGGGCGCCGCTACGAGCAGTACTTC. V and J are TRBV20-1 and TRBJ2-7, with TRBD1 matching 8 bases. V lost 7 bases, J lost 3 bases, and 11 bases stayed unmatched. Germline loops: CDR1 DFQATT, CDR2 SNEGSKA (reference sequence). CDR3 length: 14 residues.

This clonotype occurred a few times. The chain links TRBV12-3 or TRBV12-4 to TRBJ1-3; TRBD1 might be the D (5 bases). V was trimmed by 2 bases and J by 0 bases, leaving 14 bases between them. The CDR3 has 17 amino acids. This CDR3 is CASSLITGAASGNTIYF. The CDR3 bases are TGTGCCAGCAGTTTAATCACCGGGGCGGCCTCTGGAAACACCATATATTTT.

V is TRBV9 and J is TRBJ1-2; 12 bases map to TRBD1. The germline V gene encodes CDR1 SGDLS and CDR2 YYNGEE. The CDR3 is made up of 15 amino acids. V gave up 3 bases and J gave up 4 bases; unmatched junction bases: 4. The CDR3 DNA follows: TGTGCCAGCAGCGCCCGGGACAGGGGGCTCTATGGCTACACCTTC. It yields the protein CASSARDRGLYGYTF.

There are a few counts of this clonotype. The CDR3 protein is CSAKYGVSSYNEQFF. DNA of the CDR3: TGCAGTGCTAAATATGGGGTTAGCTCCTACAATGAGCAGTTCTTC. V gene TRBV20-1 combines with J gene TRBJ2-1; D unclear. Trimming removed 4 bases at V and 0 bases at J, with 13 bases between. Germline V gives CDR1 DFQATT, CDR2 SNEGSKA (reference sequence). The CDR3 consists of 15 residues.

The gene calls are TRBV12-3 or TRBV12-4 and TRBJ2-1; D might be TRBD2 (6 bases). The CDR3 sequence is 13 residues long. The ends were cut back, 3 bases at V and 10 bases at J, with 13 bases in the middle. The CDR3 here is CASSLTARGEQFF. In nucleotides, the CDR3 is TGTGCCAGCAGTTTGACAGCCCGGGGGGAGCAGTTCTTC.

This rearrangement joins TRBV20-1 to TRBJ2-2; 10 positions agree with TRBD2. Germline CDR1 DFQATT, CDR2 SNEGSKA (reference sequence). This CDR3 region has 15 residues. With 5 bases clipped from V and 0 bases from J, the junction kept 3 bases outside the gene matches. The CDR3 DNA reads as TGCAGTGCTTACCTAGCGGGGGCGAACACCGGGGAGCTGTTTTTT. Its protein is CSAYLAGANTGELFF.

Ten or more counts support this clonotype. This chain links TRBV20-1 with TRBJ1-5, with D hard to call. This CDR3 contains 14 residues. Germline assignment: CDR1 DFQATT and CDR2 SNEGSKA (reference sequence). V lost 2 bases to trimming and J lost 0 bases, with 8 bases between them. The CDR3 DNA reads as TGCAGTGCTAGATTGCGACATAGCAATCAGCCCCAGCATTTT. It translates to CSARLRHSNQPQHF.

This clonotype has a count of ten or more. The chain has TRBV12-3 or TRBV12-4 and TRBJ1-1; D call uncertain. The CDR3 covers 13 residues. With 8 bases removed from V and 2 bases from J, the gap between germline ends came to 12 bases. The CDR3 bases are TGTGCCAGCGAGTTATCAGGTAACACTGAAGCTTTCTTT. Translation gives CASELSGNTEAFF.

This clonotype occurred many times. The chain is built from TRBV7-6 and TRBJ1-5; 8 bases map to TRBD1. In germline, CDR1 is SGHVS, CDR2 FNYEAQ. This CDR3 spans 15 amino acids. Trimming cost V 5 bases and J 6 bases; bases outside gene matches: 9. CDR3 residues: CASSPVTGVGQPQHF. Written as DNA, the CDR3 is TGTGCCAGCAGCCCCGTGACAGGGGTGGGTCAGCCCCAGCATTTT.

At least ten counts were recorded for this clonotype. CDR3 bases: TGTGCCAGCAAACAGCAGACAGATACGCAGTATTTT. This encodes CASKQQTDTQYF. This rearrangement joins TRBV2 to TRBJ2-3; unclear D gene. This CDR3 contains 12 residues. V gave up 7 bases and J gave up 3 bases, with 8 bases separating them. Germline V CDR1 and CDR2: SNHLY, FYNNEI.

This clonotype was observed at least ten times. This rearrangement joins TRBV20-1 to TRBJ2-5; D is perhaps TRBD1 or TRBD2 (6 bases each). Trimming removed 0 bases from V and 2 bases from J, with 13 bases in between. Germline V gene data show CDR1 as DFQATT and CDR2 as SNEGSKA (reference sequence). The CDR3 loop spans 15 amino acids. This chain's CDR3 is CSARDWRGRQETQYF. In DNA form, the CDR3 reads TGCAGTGCTAGAGATTGGAGGGGGAGGCAAGAGACCCAGTACTTC.

This clonotype was counted a few times. The genes are TRBV18 and TRBJ1-2, with D uncertain. CDR3 size: 13 residues. Germline CDR1 is KGHSH and CDR2 is LQKENI. V shed 0 bases and J shed 2 bases, with 4 bases lying between them. This CDR3 reads CASSPPTNYGYTF. The CDR3 nucleotides read TGTGCCAGCTCACCACCGACGAACTATGGCTACACCTTC.

This clonotype has only a few counts. The chain has TRBV20-1 and TRBJ2-1; 12 nucleotides match TRBD2. Germline assignment: CDR1 DFQATT and CDR2 SNEGSKA (reference sequence). V was pared by 1 base and J by 6 bases, with 1 base of the junction left unmatched. This CDR3 is built from 14 residues. CDR3 bases: TGCAGTGCTAGAGTGACTAGCGGGAGCAATGAGCAGTTCTTC. It encodes CSARVTSGSNEQFF.

There are a few counts of this clonotype. The rearrangement joins TRBV6-5 to TRBJ2-3; D is uncertain. Trimming shortened V by 2 bases and J by 1 base, and 10 bases separated the two germline ends. Germline CDR1 and CDR2: MNHEY and SVGAGI. The CDR3 length is 15 residues. CDR3 bases: TGTGCCAGCAGTTACGGTTCGGCGGGCACAGATACGCAGTATTTT. It encodes CASSYGSAGTDTQYF.

This clonotype was seen more than once but under ten times. The rearrangement joins TRBV7-9 to TRBJ1-3, with D possibly TRBD1 on 5 matching bases. The CDR3 sequence is 16 residues long. Trimming pared 1 base from V and 3 bases from J, leaving 13 bases between. CDR1 and CDR2 (germline): SEHNR, FQNEAQ (reference sequence). The CDR3: CASSLGSGLDGNTIYF. For the CDR3, the DNA is TGTGCCAGCAGCTTAGGATCGGGGCTCGATGGAAACACCATATATTTT.